These 16 T cell receptor beta chains were all obtained from the same sample, sequenced in a study of CD8+CD57+ T cells in acquired aplastic anemia. TCR beta VDJ and CDR3 profiling used genomic DNA as template. TCRdb re-called the reads with MiXCR, one entry per CDR3 protein. The sample shows over 250,000 distinct CDR3 sequences, 56% of them seen only once. Patients who underwent sequencing had shown CD8+CD57+ cell expansion by flow cytometry. The sequenced sample was sorted CD4+, CD8+, or CD8+CD57+ T cells (not recorded which) from PBMCs. The receptors shown here come from a human donor with aplastic anemia.

The rearrangement joins TRBV19 to TRBJ2-7; 8 nucleotides agree with TRBD1. CDR3 length: 12 residues. The ends lost 4 bases at V and 5 bases at J; junction bases unmatched: 1. Germline V lookup: CDR1 LNHDA, CDR2 SQIVND (reference sequence). CDR3 nucleotides: TGTGCCAGTAGTAGGACAGGGAACGAGCAGTACTTC. This gives the protein CASSRTGNEQYF. Full variable domain (missing parts from reference TRBV19 and TRBJ2-7): DGGITQSPKYLFRKEGQNVTLSCEQNLNHDAMYWYRQDPGQGLRLIYYSQIVNDFQKGDIAEGYSVSREKKESFPLTVTSAQKNPTAFYLCASSRTGNEQYFGPGTRLTVT.

V is TRBV13 and J is TRBJ2-3, with D possibly TRBD2 on 6 matching bases. V lost 5 bases to trimming and J lost 1 base, with 13 bases between them. Germline V gives CDR1 PRHDT, CDR2 FYEKMQ (reference sequence). The CDR3 runs to 15 residues. CDR3 sequence reads: CASSASGGGTDTQYF. The CDR3 nucleotides read TGTGCCAGCAGCGCCTCCGGCGGGGGCACAGATACGCAGTATTTT.

This rearrangement joins TRBV7-2 to TRBJ1-1; 7 bases align to TRBD1. The CDR3 extends over 14 amino acids. Germline CDR1 and CDR2: SGHTA and FQGNSA. V trimming: 8 bases; J trimming: 4 bases; junction bases outside the gene matches: 10. The CDR3 nucleotides are TGTGCCAGCGGCTACCTCAGGGGGGCCACTGAAGCTTTCTTT. It encodes CASGYLRGATEAFF.

The V call is TRBV10-3, the J call TRBJ2-1; D may be TRBD1 (6 bases). Germline values: CDR1 ENHRY, CDR2 SYGVKD. Deletions cut 6 bases from V and 5 bases from J, with 14 bases between. This CDR3 is 14 amino acids long. The DNA of the CDR3 is TGTGCCATCAGCATCCGGGACAACAACAATGAGCAGTTCTTC. Its protein is CAISIRDNNNEQFF.

This chain links TRBV24-1 with TRBJ1-1, with D perhaps matching TRBD1 (5 bases). The ends were cut back, 2 bases at V and 7 bases at J, with 10 bases in the middle. The CDR3 has 13 amino acids. Germline V gives CDR1 KGHDR, CDR2 SFDVKD. CDR3 loop: CATSDSYGGEAFF. CDR3 nucleotides: TGTGCCACCAGTGATTCCTATGGGGGTGAAGCTTTCTTT.

Concerning this clonotype: The junction departs from germline at one end; a sequencing error may be responsible. The chain has TRBV27 and TRBJ1-1, with a weak D call TRBD1 (5 bases). This CDR3 comprises 13 residues. Germline V CDR1 and CDR2: MNHEY, SMNVEV (reference sequence). The CDR3 loop reads CVSSLIGAREAFF. The CDR3 coding sequence is TGTGTCAGCAGTTTAATAGGGGCGAGGGAAGCTTTCTTT.

This clonotype was seen ten or more times. The J gene is TRBJ1-5, the V gene TRBV19; D gene ambiguous. The V end was cut by 6 bases, the J end by 0 bases, with 18 bases between. The CDR3 loop spans 17 amino acids. Germline V gene data show CDR1 as LNHDA and CDR2 as SQIVND (reference sequence). The CDR3 nucleotides read TGTGCCAGTAGCTCTATGGAGAACGCTTATAGCAATCAGCCCCAGCATTTT. The encoded protein is CASSSMENAYSNQPQHF.

The gene calls are TRBV29-1 and TRBJ1-1; TRBD1 is a possible D gene (5 bases). Germline CDR1 SQVTM, CDR2 ANQGSEA. This CDR3 has 14 residues. With 6 bases removed from V and 4 bases from J, the gap between germline ends came to 18 bases. The CDR3 coding sequence is TGCAGCGTCCTACTCAGGGATGTTGGCACTGAAGCTTTCTTT. It encodes CSVLLRDVGTEAFF.

In its sample, this clonotype was seen many times. The chain joins TRBV5-1 to TRBJ2-1, with 7 bases identical to TRBD1. Trimming cost V 7 bases and J 5 bases; bases outside gene matches: 9. Looked up from germline, CDR1 is SGHRS and CDR2 is YFSETQ. CDR3 size: 14 residues. The CDR3, as DNA: TGCGCCAGCCGACTTGGGACAGCGGACAATGAGCAGTTCTTC. Encoded protein: CASRLGTADNEQFF.

The table lists this clonotype with a count of one. The rearrangement joins TRBV9 to TRBJ2-3; D is undetermined. CDR1 SGDLS and CDR2 YYNGEE come from the germline V gene. Trimming removed 0 bases at V and 1 base at J, with 12 bases between. The CDR3 runs 16 residues. This chain's CDR3 is CASSVGSGEGTDTQYF. The CDR3 DNA is TGTGCCAGCAGCGTAGGATCGGGTGAAGGCACAGATACGCAGTATTTT.

This rearrangement joins TRBV7-6 to TRBJ2-7, with 12 bases lining up with TRBD2. The ends lost 5 bases at V and 1 base at J; junction bases unmatched: 3. In germline, CDR1 is SGHVS, CDR2 FNYEAQ. The CDR3 has 15 residues. CDR3 sequence: CASSKTSGRSYEQYF. The CDR3 DNA is TGTGCCAGCAGCAAGACTAGCGGGAGATCCTACGAGCAGTACTTC. Looking up the rest from reference TRBV7-6 and TRBJ2-7 gives the full variable domain: GAGVSQSPRYKVTKRGQDVALRCDPISGHVSLYWYRQALGQGPEFLTYFNYEAQQDKSGLPNDRFSAERPEGSISTLTIQRTEQRDSAMYRCASSKTSGRSYEQYFGPGTRLTVT.

The CDR3 spells CASSVLGRHTEAFF. DNA of the CDR3: TGTGCCAGCAGCGTATTAGGACGGCACACTGAAGCTTTCTTT. The chain carries TRBV9 and TRBJ1-1; D is undetermined. There are 14 residues in the CDR3. The V and J ends lost 1 base and 3 bases respectively, with 10 bases between them. CDR1 is SGDLS, CDR2 YYNGEE, per germline.

J is TRBJ2-7 and V is TRBV13, with a possible D match to TRBD2 (6 bases). Germline CDR1 is PRHDT and CDR2 is FYEKMQ (reference sequence). This CDR3 has 15 amino acids. Trimming took off 0 bases at V and 2 bases at J, with 11 bases between the two ends. CDR3 sequence: CASSLGTEGPYEQYF. The DNA of the CDR3 is TGTGCCAGCAGCTTAGGGACGGAGGGGCCCTACGAGCAGTACTTC.

CDR3 DNA: TGTGCCCGCACAGGGAACACTGAAGCTTTCTTT. It specifies CARTGNTEAFF. The V call is TRBV7-9, the J call TRBJ1-1; D possibly corresponds to TRBD1 (5 bases). The germline V gene encodes CDR1 SEHNR and CDR2 FQNEAQ (reference sequence). Trimming removed 11 bases at V and 1 base at J, with 8 bases between. The CDR3 spans 11 residues.

This clonotype has just a few counts. The V call is TRBV19, the J call TRBJ2-5; 10 nucleotides line up with TRBD1. The junction had 6 bases not matched to a gene; V was cut back by 4 bases and J by 4 bases. The CDR3 has 15 amino acids. Germline CDR1 is LNHDA and CDR2 is SQIVND (reference sequence). The CDR3 loop is CASSRGQGLGETQYF. Written as DNA, the CDR3 is TGTGCCAGTAGTAGGGGACAGGGGTTGGGAGAGACCCAGTACTTC.

The rearrangement links TRBV11-2 to TRBJ2-7, with D perhaps TRBD2 (6 bases). Germline V gene sequence: CDR1 SGHAT, CDR2 FQNNGV. The CDR3 covers 15 residues. The V end was cut by 5 bases, the J end by 7 bases, with 21 bases between. The CDR3 region is CASSRLGTLLSEQYF. The DNA of the CDR3 is TGTGCCAGCAGCCGCCTCGGGACTCTACTCTCAGAGCAGTACTTC.